Below, 21 T cell receptor beta chains from the same sample are listed, as sequenced in a study of shared clonotypes between healthy human individuals. Using immunoSEQ multiplex PCR, the repertoire was profiled, and TCRdb retains in-frame clones only, with some absent. This table holds 1,400,000 or so clones, around 98.5% found once. Sequenced: naive CD4+ T cells sorted from blood. Subset noted: CD45RA+ positively selected. Receptors were obtained from a man aged 30-40 years in good health.

CDR3: CASSLAPGTDTQYF. CDR3 in DNA: TGTGCCAGCAGCTTAGCGCCGGGCACAGATACGCAGTATTTT. This sequence joins TRBV7-6 and TRBJ2-3, with unresolved D. The CDR3 consists of 14 residues. CDR1 is SGHVS, CDR2 FNYEAQ, per germline. V was trimmed by 0 bases and J by 1 base, leaving 5 bases between them.

This chain links TRBV9 with TRBJ2-5, with TRBD1 matching 9 bases. Losses at the gene ends were 5 bases for V and 5 bases for J; bases not matched to a gene: 10. This CDR3 is 15 amino acids long. Germline CDR1 reads SGDLS; CDR2 reads YYNGEE. CDR3 in amino acids: CASRRTGVPRETQYF. The CDR3 DNA follows: TGTGCCAGCAGGAGGACAGGGGTTCCAAGGGAGACCCAGTACTTC.

The CDR3 nucleotides read TGTGCCAGCAGCTCCGGTTTTGATGAGCAGTTCTTC. It yields the protein CASSSGFDEQFF. The J gene is TRBJ2-1, the V gene TRBV7-2, with D hard to call. V was trimmed by 4 bases and J by 8 bases, leaving 9 bases between them. The length of the CDR3 is 12 residues. Germline CDR1 SGHTA, CDR2 FQGNSA.

V usage is TRBV13 and J usage is TRBJ1-2; D perhaps matches TRBD1 (5 bases). CDR1 PRHDT and CDR2 FYEKMQ come from the germline V gene (reference sequence). The CDR3 is made up of 14 amino acids. V lost 8 bases and J 0 bases, leaving 13 bases between the germline ends. The chain's CDR3 is CASQHRGSNYGYTF. CDR3 in DNA: TGTGCCAGCCAGCATAGGGGCTCTAACTATGGCTACACCTTC.

This chain uses TRBV7-9 with TRBJ1-5; possibly TRBD1 for D (5 bases). In germline, CDR1 is SEHNR, CDR2 FQNEAQ (reference sequence). Trimming removed 5 bases at V and 2 bases at J, with 10 bases between. The length of the CDR3 is 14 residues. CDR3 region: CASSKTEGNQPQHF. Here the CDR3 DNA reads TGTGCCAGCAGCAAGACAGAGGGCAATCAGCCCCAGCATTTT.

The V and J genes are TRBV19 and TRBJ1-4; unclear D gene. The V and J ends lost 3 bases and 4 bases respectively, with 9 bases between them. This CDR3 contains 14 residues. Germline V gene lookup returns CDR1 LNHDA and CDR2 SQIVND (reference sequence). The CDR3 nucleotides read TGTGCCAGTAGTATTAGGCGGAGTAATGAAAAACTGTTTTTT. Translation: CASSIRRSNEKLFF.

CDR3 loop: CASSDLVGAGYNEQFF. The CDR3 DNA follows: TGCGCCAGCAGTGACCTGGTGGGAGCAGGTTACAATGAGCAGTTCTTC. The V and J genes are TRBV10-1 and TRBJ2-1; perhaps TRBD2 as D (5 bases). V lost 3 bases and J 4 bases, leaving 16 bases between the germline ends. The CDR3 consists of 16 residues. Germline-derived CDR1 and CDR2 are WNHNN and SYGVQD (reference sequence).

V is TRBV29-1 and J is TRBJ2-7; 8 bases line up with TRBD2. The germline V gene encodes CDR1 SQVTM and CDR2 ANQGSEA. The CDR3 is made up of 15 amino acids. Trimming cost V 4 bases and J 1 base; bases outside gene matches: 9. CDR3 region: CSVVGGAGLSYEQYF. CDR3 DNA sequence: TGCAGCGTTGTCGGGGGGGCAGGGTTGTCCTACGAGCAGTACTTC.

The V and J genes are TRBV5-1 and TRBJ2-5; 9 bases align to TRBD2. This CDR3 has 21 amino acids. Germline CDR1 is SGHRS and CDR2 is YFSETQ. V lost 4 bases and J lost 2; bases outside the gene matches: 24. CDR3 in amino acids: CASSVVSLASGKEGRQETQYF. CDR3 nucleotides: TGCGCCAGCAGCGTTGTCTCATTAGCTAGCGGGAAAGAAGGGAGGCAAGAGACCCAGTACTTC.

Turning to this clone: Distinct nucleotide sequences in the sample also encode this CDR3. The V and J genes are TRBV15 and TRBJ2-5; no clear D gene. V dropped 3 bases and J dropped 1 base, with 9 bases sitting between them. This CDR3 region has 14 residues. Germline-derived CDR1 and CDR2 are LNHNV and YYDKDF (reference sequence). Written as DNA, the CDR3 is TGTGCCACCAGCAGGGTGGGCCTCCAAGAGACCCAGTACTTC. It is translated as CATSRVGLQETQYF.

This chain uses TRBV9 with TRBJ2-7; D may be TRBD1 (6 bases). Per the germline V gene, CDR1 is SGDLS and CDR2 is YYNGEE. This CDR3 has 14 amino acids. Trimming removed 3 bases at V and 3 bases at J, with 13 bases between. This CDR3 is CASSAGQKSYEQYF. The CDR3, as DNA: TGTGCCAGCAGCGCAGGACAGAAGAGCTACGAGCAGTACTTC.

J is TRBJ2-7 and V is TRBV7-9; D is possibly TRBD2 (5 bases). CDR1 is SEHNR and CDR2 is FQNEAQ in the germline V gene (reference sequence). The CDR3 totals 14 residues. Trimming cost V 5 bases and J 6 bases, with 17 bases left between them. Here the CDR3 reads CASSPTVYGSEQYF. Here the CDR3 DNA reads TGTGCCAGCAGCCCGACTGTGTATGGGAGCGAGCAGTACTTC.

This sequence joins TRBV19 and TRBJ2-7; 10 bases agree with TRBD2. This CDR3 region has 15 residues. J lost 2 bases, V lost 5 bases, and 6 bases had no gene match. Germline V gives CDR1 LNHDA, CDR2 SQIVND (reference sequence). CDR3 bases: TGTGCCAGTAGTCCTGAGCGGGAGGGTACCTACGAGCAGTACTTC. This encodes CASSPEREGTYEQYF. The full variable domain, completed using reference TRBV19 and TRBJ2-7, is DGGITQSPKYLFRKEGQNVTLSCEQNLNHDAMYWYRQDPGQGLRLIYYSQIVNDFQKGDIAEGYSVSREKKESFPLTVTSAQKNPTAFYLCASSPEREGTYEQYFGPGTRLTVT.

In its sample, this clone was seen once. Other DNA sequences within the sample encode an identical CDR3. The chain joins TRBV18 to TRBJ2-2, with D unresolved. V gave up 1 base and J gave up 2 bases, with 8 bases separating them. Germline V gene sequence: CDR1 KGHSH, CDR2 LQKENI. This CDR3 has 15 amino acids. The CDR3 nucleotides are TGTGCCAGCTCACCACTCGCTCTCAACACCGGGGAGCTGTTTTTT. Protein: CASSPLALNTGELFF.

This chain connects TRBV7-2 to TRBJ2-7; D gene ambiguous. V lost 1 base and J lost 3, with 13 bases in between. This CDR3 comprises 15 residues. Germline-derived CDR1 and CDR2 are SGHTA and FQGNSA. CDR3 DNA sequence: TGTGCCAGCAGCTTAGACCGGGCCTTAGTCTACGAGCAGTACTTC. It specifies CASSLDRALVYEQYF. Full variable domain (outside the CDR3, taken from reference TRBV7-2 and TRBJ2-7): GAGVSQSPSNKVTEKGKDVELRCDPISGHTALYWYRQSLGQGLEFLIYFQGNSAPDKSGLPSDRFSAERTGGSVSTLTIQRTQQEDSAVYLCASSLDRALVYEQYFGPGTRLTVT.

The rearrangement links TRBV6-6 to TRBJ2-1; perhaps D is TRBD1 or TRBD2 (5 bases each). The CDR3 runs 12 residues. Germline V gene sequence: CDR1 MNHNY, CDR2 SVGAGI (reference sequence). Trimming left V 0 bases short and J 10 bases short, with 7 bases between. CDR3 DNA sequence: TGTGCCAGCAGTTACTCGGGGACCGAGCAGTTCTTC. This sequence encodes CASSYSGTEQFF.

The V call is TRBV11-2, the J call TRBJ1-1; D is undetermined. The CDR3 length is 16 residues. Between the trimmed V and J ends, which lost 10 bases and 1 base, there was a span of 22 bases. From germline, CDR1 is SGHAT and CDR2 FQNNGV. The CDR3 here is CANYSSKGRKNTEAFF. The CDR3 DNA sequence: TGTGCCAACTACTCGTCTAAGGGCCGCAAGAACACTGAAGCTTTCTTT.

The genes are TRBV4-1 and TRBJ1-1; no reliable D call. The CDR3 has 21 amino acids. Germline V gene sequence: CDR1 MGHRA, CDR2 YSYEKL. V was pared by 1 base and J by 0 bases, with 27 bases between. CDR3 DNA sequence: TGCGCCAGCAGCCAAGCGGGTCTTAAACGCGGGAGGACGGCGGTGAACACTGAAGCTTTCTTT. It codes for CASSQAGLKRGRTAVNTEAFF.

The chain uses TRBV13 and TRBJ2-3; possible D gene TRBD2, 6 bases. The germline V gene has CDR1 PRHDT and CDR2 FYEKMQ (reference sequence). The CDR3 is made up of 13 amino acids. V lost 5 bases and J lost 4, with 10 bases in between. CDR3 loop: CASSPGLSDTQYF. CDR3 nucleotide sequence: TGTGCCAGCAGCCCGGGACTTTCAGATACGCAGTATTTT.

The J gene is TRBJ1-4, the V gene TRBV5-1; D not resolved. Germline CDR1 and CDR2: SGHRS and YFSETQ. The CDR3 contains 13 residues. The V end was cut by 4 bases, the J end by 3 bases, with 7 bases between. The CDR3 spells CASSPSSNEKLFF. The CDR3 DNA is TGCGCCAGCAGCCCCTCCTCTAATGAAAAACTGTTTTTT.

This chain uses TRBV9 with TRBJ2-1; 9 positions match TRBD2. V was pared by 4 bases and J by 4 bases, with 9 bases of the junction left unmatched. CDR1 SGDLS and CDR2 YYNGEE come from the germline V gene. CDR3 length equals 16 residues. This CDR3 reads CASSPSLAGRYNEQFF. CDR3 coding DNA: TGTGCCAGCAGCCCTTCCCTAGCGGGAAGGTACAATGAGCAGTTCTTC.